This T cell receptor (beta chain) was retrieved from a study of T cell responses to AZD1222 COVID-19 vaccine. Turning to the study itself: Second-dose timings of about 4 or about 12 weeks were pooled.

Per germline, CDR1 KGHSH and CDR2 LQKENI. The CDR3 runs 14 residues. Trimming cost V 5 bases and J 2 bases, with 13 bases left between them. Overall study results and limits: Clonal diversity may have been underestimated in mostly white British donors.

This clone was counted once. Its antigen is currently unknown. The table came from immunoSEQ multiplex PCR; TCRdb's copy has only in-frame clones and leaves some out. The sample has around 130,000 clones; 80% to 90% are singletons. This clonotype was obtained from an adult in good health. Sequencing used peripheral blood, obtained on day 0 of AZD1222 vaccination. J is TRBJ2-7 and V is TRBV18; D is unresolved. Here the CDR3 DNA reads TGTGCCAGCTCATCATCGACACCCACCTACGAGCAGTACTTC. This gives the protein CASSSSTPTYEQYF.